Included here is one T cell receptor beta chain sequence, with context. Its target is unknown. This sample was included in a study of naive and memory T cell subsets. Broader study findings: Over 90% of naive TCR sequences appeared only once, unlike memory subsets. Clonotypes here are unpaired alpha or beta chain sequences.

V was pared by 2 bases and J by 3 bases, with 25 bases between. CDR3 size: 19 residues. Germline V gene lookup returns CDR1 MNHEY and CDR2 SVGEGT. Cells stained for CD3, CD4, CD8, CD45RA, CD27 and viability were sorted into four CD45RA/CD27 subsets. An equimolar mix of two oligonucleotides served as the beta constant-region primer for TRBC1 and TRBC2. Four rounds of PCR amplified the ligated cDNA using nested alpha and beta constant-region primers plus SP2. TCRdb used MiXCR to reprocess the UMI-ligation and nested PCR reads, holding one entry per CDR3 protein. Among some 87,000 distinct CDR3 sequences listed, 7% were seen once.

Sequenced input: central memory CD4+ T cells from blood. V gene TRBV6-2 or TRBV6-3 combines with J gene TRBJ1-1; D is uncertain. The clonotype was recovered from a human donor in good health. DNA for the CDR3: TGTGCCAGCAGTTACCCCATGGGCGATCCAGGCAGACGATACACTGAAGCTTTCTTT. This sequence encodes CASSYPMGDPGRRYTEAFF.